The source of this T cell receptor beta chain is a study of memory CD4+ T cells and cytomegalovirus serostatus. The sort gate was single viable CD3+CD4+CD8-CD45RO+ cells for memory CD4+ T cells. Repertoires were generated with immunoSEQ multiplex PCR, while TCRdb's copy carries only in-frame clones and drops some. The top ten hold 0.88% of the sample, which has about 61,000 clones, approximately 85% seen once. This CDR3 comprises 15 residues. Looked up from germline, CDR1 is SEHNR and CDR2 is FQNEAQ (reference sequence). The ends lost 5 bases at V and 5 bases at J; junction bases unmatched: 3. Sequences were obtained from memory CD4+ T cells from blood. The source of this sequence is an adult in good health and CMV-seronegative. V and J are TRBV7-9 and TRBJ2-1, with 13 bases identical to TRBD2. The CDR3 DNA sequence: TGTGCCAGCAGCCCCACTAGCGGGGGGGACAATGAGCAGTTCTTC. Residues: CASSPTSGGDNEQFF. Filled out from reference TRBV7-9 and TRBJ2-1, the complete variable domain reads DTGVSQNPRHKITKRGQNVTFRCDPISEHNRLYWYRQTLGQGPEFLTYFQNEAQLEKSRLLSDRFSAERPKGSFSTLEIQRTEQGDSAMYLCASSPTSGGDNEQFFGPGTRLTVL.